What follows is one T cell receptor beta chain and its context. As yet, its antigen is unknown. The sample originates from a study of Ad26.COV2.S vaccination and SARS-CoV-2 variants. The wider study: Each vaccinee took Ad26.COV2.S intramuscularly, once or twice 56 days apart.

The CDR3 loop spans 14 amino acids. The germline V and J ends were trimmed by 0 bases and 6 bases, with 13 bases remaining between them. CDR1 and CDR2 (germline): SGHRS, YFSETQ. Treatment described: some 20 received Ad26.COV2.S at low or high dose, single or two shots; about 5 received placebo; per-sample allocation not given. Specimen acquisition occurred on day 63 following the initial vaccine or placebo injection. Whoever gave the sample was an adult aged 18-55 years in Boston. Generated by immunoSEQ multiplex PCR, the TCRdb table keeps only in-frame clones and is missing some. The sample carries more than 250,000 clones, more than 75% recorded once. Study-wide points: Total responses of T cells may have been underestimated by the analyses of TCR breadth and depth.

The chain recombines TRBV5-1 with TRBJ2-7; TRBD1 might be the D (5 bases). Sequenced material: peripheral blood, taken in a trial of Ad26.COV2.S vaccine versus placebo. This clonotype was obtained from a person aged 18-60 years who received the Ad26.COV2.S COVID-19 vaccine or a placebo. CDR3 bases: TGCGCCAGCAGCTTGGAGGTGGGAAGGGGCGAGCAGTACTTC. Translation: CASSLEVGRGEQYF. The whole variable domain, filled in from reference TRBV5-1 and TRBJ2-7, reads KAGVTQTPRYLIKTRGQQVTLSCSPISGHRSVSWYQQTPGQGLQFLFEYFSETQRNKGNFPGRFSGRQFSNSRSEMNVSTLELGDSALYLCASSLEVGRGEQYFGPGTRLTVT.